The sequence of this T cell receptor beta chain was determined in a study of neurological immune-mediated disorders. General study findings and limits: Phylogenetic grouping assigned the repertoires of 18 of 34 multiple sclerosis patients to one related-CDR3 cluster, which constitutes a possible signature.

Trimming pared 0 bases from V and 6 bases from J, leaving 14 bases between. The V gene's germline CDR1 is ENHRY and CDR2 SYGVKD. The CDR3 is 16 residues long. This clonotype was seen many times. The antigen is not known. Using its own MiXCR run on the 5' RACE reads, TCRdb lists one record per CDR3 protein. The repertoire holds about 66,000 distinct CDR3 sequences, with 3.9% as singletons. The source of this sequence is a man aged 25-45 years with multiple sclerosis. Material: PBMCs. J is TRBJ2-2 and V is TRBV10-3; no clear D. CDR3 loop: CAISESTRRTAGELFF. Written as DNA, the CDR3 is TGTGCCATCAGTGAGTCGACAAGGCGCACCGCCGGGGAGCTGTTTTTT.